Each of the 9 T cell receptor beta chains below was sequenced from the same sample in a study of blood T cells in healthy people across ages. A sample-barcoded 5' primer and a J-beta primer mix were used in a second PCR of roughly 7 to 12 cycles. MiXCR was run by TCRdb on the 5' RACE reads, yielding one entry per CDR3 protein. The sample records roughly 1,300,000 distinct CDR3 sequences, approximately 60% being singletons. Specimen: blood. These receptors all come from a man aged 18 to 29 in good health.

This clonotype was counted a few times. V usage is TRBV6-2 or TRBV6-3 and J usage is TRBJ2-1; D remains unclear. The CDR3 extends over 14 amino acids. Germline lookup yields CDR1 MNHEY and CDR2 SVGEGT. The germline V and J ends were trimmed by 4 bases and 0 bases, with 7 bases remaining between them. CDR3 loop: CASSWESSYNEQFF. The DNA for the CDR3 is TGTGCCAGCAGTTGGGAAAGCTCCTACAATGAGCAGTTCTTC.

In DNA form, the CDR3 reads TGCAGTGTCCGCAGACACCCGTCTAACTATGGCTACACCTTC. As protein: CSVRRHPSNYGYTF. The rearrangement joins TRBV20-1 to TRBJ1-2, with no clear D. Germline CDR1 and CDR2: DFQATT and SNEGSKA (reference sequence). V was cut by 7 bases and J by 0 bases, with 15 bases left in between. The CDR3 is 14 residues long.

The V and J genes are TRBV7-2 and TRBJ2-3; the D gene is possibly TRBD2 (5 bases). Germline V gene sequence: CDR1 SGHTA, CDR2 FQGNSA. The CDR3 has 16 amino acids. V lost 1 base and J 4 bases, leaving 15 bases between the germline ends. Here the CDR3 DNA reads TGTGCCAGCAGCTTAGTTCCTAGCAGGTTGGCAGATACGCAGTATTTT. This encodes CASSLVPSRLADTQYF.

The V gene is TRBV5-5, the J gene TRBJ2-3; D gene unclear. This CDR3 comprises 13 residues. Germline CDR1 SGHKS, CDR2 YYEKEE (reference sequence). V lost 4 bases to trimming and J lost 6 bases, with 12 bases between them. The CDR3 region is CASSVAKSDTQYF. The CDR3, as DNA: TGTGCCAGCAGCGTGGCCAAGAGTGATACGCAGTATTTT.

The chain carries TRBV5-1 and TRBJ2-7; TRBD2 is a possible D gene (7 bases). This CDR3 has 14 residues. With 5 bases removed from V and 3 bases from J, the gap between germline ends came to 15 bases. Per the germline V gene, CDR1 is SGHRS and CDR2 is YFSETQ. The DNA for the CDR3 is TGCGCCAGCAGGTTGCGGGGGACAAACTACGAGCAGTACTTC. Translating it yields CASRLRGTNYEQYF.

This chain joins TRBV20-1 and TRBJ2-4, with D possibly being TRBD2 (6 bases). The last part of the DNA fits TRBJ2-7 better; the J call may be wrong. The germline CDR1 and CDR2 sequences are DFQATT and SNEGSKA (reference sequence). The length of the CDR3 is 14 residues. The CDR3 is CSARLVLSSYEQYF. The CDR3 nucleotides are TGCAGTGCCCGACTAGTCCTAAGCTCCTACGAGCAGTACTTC.

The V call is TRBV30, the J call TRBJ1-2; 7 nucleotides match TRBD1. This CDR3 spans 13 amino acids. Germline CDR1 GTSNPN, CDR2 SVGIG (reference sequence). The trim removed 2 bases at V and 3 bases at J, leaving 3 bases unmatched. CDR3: CAWSPGTDYGYTF. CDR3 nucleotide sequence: TGTGCCTGGAGTCCAGGGACAGACTATGGCTACACCTTC.

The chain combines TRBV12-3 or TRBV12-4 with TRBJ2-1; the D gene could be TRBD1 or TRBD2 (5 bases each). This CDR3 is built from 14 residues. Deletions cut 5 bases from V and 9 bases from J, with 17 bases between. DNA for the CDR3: TGTGCCAGCAGTGCCTCCCGGGACGTAATTGAGCAGTTCTTC. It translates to CASSASRDVIEQFF.

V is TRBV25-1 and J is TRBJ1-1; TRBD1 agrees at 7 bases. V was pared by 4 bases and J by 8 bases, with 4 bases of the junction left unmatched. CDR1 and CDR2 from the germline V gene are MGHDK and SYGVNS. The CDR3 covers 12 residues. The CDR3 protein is CASSGGGAEAFF. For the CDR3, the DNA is TGTGCCAGCAGTGGAGGGGGCGCAGAAGCTTTCTTT.